This TCR beta chain was recorded in a study of cytomegalovirus exposure and HLA in healthy donors. Germline loops: CDR1 MNHEY, CDR2 SMNVEV (reference sequence). Trimming took 10 bases from V and 6 from J; bases not matched to a gene: 7. This CDR3 has 13 amino acids. The study ran its PCR with 60 Vbeta and 13 Jbeta primers. Profiling relied on immunoSEQ multiplex PCR, and the TCRdb table lists in-frame clones only, not all of them. Recorded for this sample: 140,000 or so clones. The TCR comes from a male donor in good health and CMV-seronegative. The sequenced sample consisted of PBMCs. The chain employs TRBV27 and TRBJ2-2; 8 bases match TRBD2. The CDR3 DNA sequence: TGTGCCACCGGACTAGCTGGAGCCGGGGAGCTGTTTTTT. Protein: CATGLAGAGELFF.